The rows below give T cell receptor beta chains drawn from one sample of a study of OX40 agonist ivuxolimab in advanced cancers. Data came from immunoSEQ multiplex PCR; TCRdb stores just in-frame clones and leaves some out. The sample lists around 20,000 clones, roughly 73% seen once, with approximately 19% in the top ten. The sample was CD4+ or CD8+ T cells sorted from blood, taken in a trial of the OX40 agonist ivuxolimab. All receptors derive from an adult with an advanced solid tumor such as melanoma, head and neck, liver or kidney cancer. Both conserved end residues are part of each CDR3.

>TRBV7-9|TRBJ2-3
CASSAPGLSTDTQYF
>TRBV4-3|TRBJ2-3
CASSLLLTGGTDTQYF
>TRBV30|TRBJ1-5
CAWSVDRDQPQHF
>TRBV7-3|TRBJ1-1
CASSLTRGMNTEAFF
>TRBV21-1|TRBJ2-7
CASSKEEQYF
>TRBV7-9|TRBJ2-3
CASSSRDASGDTQYF
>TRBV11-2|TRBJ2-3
CASSQSGTDLGADTQYF
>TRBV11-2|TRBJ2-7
CASSLGQGGREQYF
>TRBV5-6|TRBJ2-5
CASSLVSGGVETQYF
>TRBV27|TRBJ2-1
CASSPAGLAGHNEQFF
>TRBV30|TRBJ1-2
CAWSVLWGANGYTF
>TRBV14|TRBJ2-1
CASSQDIWRSSYNEQFF
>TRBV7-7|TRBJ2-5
CASGGAAQETQYF
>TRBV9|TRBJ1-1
CASSSSGEHTEAFF
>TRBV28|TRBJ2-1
CASSLKWEVFYNEQFF
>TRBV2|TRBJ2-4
CASSTSGRGKNIQYF
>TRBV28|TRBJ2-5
CASSFRTSGLVLQETQYF
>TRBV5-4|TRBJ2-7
CASTMTGAYEQYF
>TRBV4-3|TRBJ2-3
CASSQGLGTDTQYF
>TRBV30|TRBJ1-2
CAWSVGTARGYTF
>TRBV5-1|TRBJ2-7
CASSLAPESYEQYF
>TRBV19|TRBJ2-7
CASSMKGPYEQYF
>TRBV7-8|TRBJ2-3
CASSLLAGGPPDTQYF
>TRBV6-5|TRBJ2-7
CASTGQGTYEQYF
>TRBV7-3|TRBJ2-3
CASSLKGTDTQYF
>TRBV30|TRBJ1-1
CAWSGQLNTEAFF
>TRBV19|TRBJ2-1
CASSLTGTSPDEQFF
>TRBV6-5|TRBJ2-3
CASSPDSGYTDTQYF